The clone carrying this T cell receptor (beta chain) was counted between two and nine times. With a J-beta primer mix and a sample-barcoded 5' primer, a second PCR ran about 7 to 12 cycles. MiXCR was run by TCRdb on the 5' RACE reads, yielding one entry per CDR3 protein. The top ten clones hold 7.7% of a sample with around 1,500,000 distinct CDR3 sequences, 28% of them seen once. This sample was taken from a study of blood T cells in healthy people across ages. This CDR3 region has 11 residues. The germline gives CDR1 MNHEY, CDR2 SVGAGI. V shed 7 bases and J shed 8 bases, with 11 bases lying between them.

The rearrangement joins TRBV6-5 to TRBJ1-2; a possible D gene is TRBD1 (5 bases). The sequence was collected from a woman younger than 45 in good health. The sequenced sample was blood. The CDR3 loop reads CASMGEEGYTF. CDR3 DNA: TGTGCCAGCATGGGGGAGGAGGGCTACACCTTC.